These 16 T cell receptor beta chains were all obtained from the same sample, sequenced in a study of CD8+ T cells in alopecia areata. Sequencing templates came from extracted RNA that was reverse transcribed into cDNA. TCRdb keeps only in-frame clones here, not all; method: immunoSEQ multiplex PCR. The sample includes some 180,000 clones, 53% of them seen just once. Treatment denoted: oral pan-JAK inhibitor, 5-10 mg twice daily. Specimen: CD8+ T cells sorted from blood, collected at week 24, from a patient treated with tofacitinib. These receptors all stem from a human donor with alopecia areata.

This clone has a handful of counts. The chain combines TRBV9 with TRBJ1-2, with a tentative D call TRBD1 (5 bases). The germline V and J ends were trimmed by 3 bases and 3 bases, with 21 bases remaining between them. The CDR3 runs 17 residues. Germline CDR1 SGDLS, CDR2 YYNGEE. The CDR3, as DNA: TGTGCCAGCAGCGCGCCTTCGGACACTAAGACGGACTATGGCTACACCTTC. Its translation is CASSAPSDTKTDYGYTF. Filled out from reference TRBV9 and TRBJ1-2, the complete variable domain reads DSGVTQTPKHLITATGQRVTLRCSPRSGDLSVYWYQQSLDQGLQFLIQYYNGEERAKGNILERFSAQQFPDLHSELNLSSLELGDSALYFCASSAPSDTKTDYGYTFGSGTRLTVV.

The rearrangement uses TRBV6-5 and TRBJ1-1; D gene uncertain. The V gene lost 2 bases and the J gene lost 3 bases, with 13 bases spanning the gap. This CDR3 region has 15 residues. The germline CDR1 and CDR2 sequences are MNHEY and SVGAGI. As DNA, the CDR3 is TGTGCCAGCAGTTACGCCGCGGGAGGCTACACTGAAGCTTTCTTT. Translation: CASSYAAGGYTEAFF.

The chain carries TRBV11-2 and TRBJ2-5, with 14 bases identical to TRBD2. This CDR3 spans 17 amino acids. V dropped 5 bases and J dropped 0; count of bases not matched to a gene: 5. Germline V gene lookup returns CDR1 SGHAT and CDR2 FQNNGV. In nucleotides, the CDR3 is TGTGCCAGCAGCAGGGGACTAGCGGGGGAGAACCAAGAGACCCAGTACTTC. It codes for CASSRGLAGENQETQYF. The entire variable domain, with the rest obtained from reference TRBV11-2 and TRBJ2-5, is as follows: EAGVAQSPRYKIIEKRQSVAFWCNPISGHATLYWYQQILGQGPKLLIQFQNNGVVDDSQLPKDRFSAERLKGVDSTLKIQPAKLEDSAVYLCASSRGLAGENQETQYFGPGTRLLVL.

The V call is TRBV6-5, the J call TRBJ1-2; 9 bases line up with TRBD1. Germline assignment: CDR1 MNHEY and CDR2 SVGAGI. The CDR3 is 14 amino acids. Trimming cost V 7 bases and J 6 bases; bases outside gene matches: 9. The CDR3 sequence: CASTDLRDRDGYTF. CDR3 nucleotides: TGTGCCAGCACTGACCTAAGGGACAGGGATGGCTACACCTTC.

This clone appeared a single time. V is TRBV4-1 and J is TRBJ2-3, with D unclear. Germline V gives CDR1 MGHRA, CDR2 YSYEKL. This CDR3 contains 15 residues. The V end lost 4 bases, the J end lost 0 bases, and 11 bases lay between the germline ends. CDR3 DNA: TGCGCCAGCAGCCCGAATGACAAGAGCACAGATACGCAGTATTTT. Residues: CASSPNDKSTDTQYF.

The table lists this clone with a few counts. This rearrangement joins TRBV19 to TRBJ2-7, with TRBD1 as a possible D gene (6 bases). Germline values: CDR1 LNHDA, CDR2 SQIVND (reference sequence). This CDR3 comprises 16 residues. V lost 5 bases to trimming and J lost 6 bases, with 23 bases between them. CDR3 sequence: CASSEIQGPTFAEQYF. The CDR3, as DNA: TGTGCCAGTAGTGAAATACAGGGCCCCACTTTTGCCGAGCAGTACTTC.

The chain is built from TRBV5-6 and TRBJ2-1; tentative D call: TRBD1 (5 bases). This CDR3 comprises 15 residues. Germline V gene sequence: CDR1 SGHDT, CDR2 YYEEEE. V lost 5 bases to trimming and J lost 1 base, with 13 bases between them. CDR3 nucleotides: TGTGCCAGCAGGCCAGGGTTGGGGTCCTACAATGAGCAGTTCTTC. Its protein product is CASRPGLGSYNEQFF. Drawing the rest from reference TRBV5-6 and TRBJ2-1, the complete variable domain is DAGVTQSPTHLIKTRGQQVTLRCSPKSGHDTVSWYQQALGQGPQFIFQYYEEEERQRGNFPDRFSGHQFPNYSSELNVNALLLGDSALYLCASRPGLGSYNEQFFGPGTRLTVL.

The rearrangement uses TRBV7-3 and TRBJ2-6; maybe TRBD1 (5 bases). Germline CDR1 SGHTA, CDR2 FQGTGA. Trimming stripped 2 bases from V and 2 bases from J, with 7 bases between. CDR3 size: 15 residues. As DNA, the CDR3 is TGTGCCAGCAGCTTAGCAGGGCCTGGGGCCAACGTCCTGACTTTC. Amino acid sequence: CASSLAGPGANVLTF. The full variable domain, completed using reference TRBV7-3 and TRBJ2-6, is GAGVSQTPSNKVTEKGKYVELRCDPISGHTALYWYRQSLGQGPEFLIYFQGTGAADDSGLPNDRFFAVRPEGSVSTLKIQRTERGDSAVYLCASSLAGPGANVLTFGAGSRLTVL.

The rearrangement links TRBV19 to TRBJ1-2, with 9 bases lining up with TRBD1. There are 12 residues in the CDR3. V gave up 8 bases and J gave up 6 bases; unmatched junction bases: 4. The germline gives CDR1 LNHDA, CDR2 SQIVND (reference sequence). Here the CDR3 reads CASHRGLDGYTF. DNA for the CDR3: TGTGCCAGTCACAGGGGGCTGGATGGCTACACCTTC. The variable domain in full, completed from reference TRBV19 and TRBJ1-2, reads DGGITQSPKYLFRKEGQNVTLSCEQNLNHDAMYWYRQDPGQGLRLIYYSQIVNDFQKGDIAEGYSVSREKKESFPLTVTSAQKNPTAFYLCASHRGLDGYTFGSGTRLTVV.

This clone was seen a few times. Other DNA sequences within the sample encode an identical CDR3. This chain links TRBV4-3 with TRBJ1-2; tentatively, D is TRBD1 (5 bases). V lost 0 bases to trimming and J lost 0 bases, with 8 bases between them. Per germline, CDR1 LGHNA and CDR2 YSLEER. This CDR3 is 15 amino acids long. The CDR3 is CASSQDRGANYGYTF. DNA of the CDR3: TGCGCCAGCAGCCAAGATAGAGGGGCTAACTATGGCTACACCTTC.

The CDR3 protein is CASSLELHEQYF. The CDR3 region has the DNA TGCGCCAGCAGCTTGGAGCTTCACGAGCAGTACTTC. The chain links TRBV5-1 to TRBJ2-7; no firm D call. With 0 bases removed from V and 5 bases from J, the gap between germline ends came to 6 bases. Per the germline V gene, CDR1 is SGHRS and CDR2 is YFSETQ. The CDR3 covers 12 residues.

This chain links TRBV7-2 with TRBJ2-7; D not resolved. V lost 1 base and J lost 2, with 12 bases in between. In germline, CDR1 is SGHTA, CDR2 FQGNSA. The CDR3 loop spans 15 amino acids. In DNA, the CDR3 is TGTGCCAGCAGCTTAGGCGCAGAGAAAACCTACGAGCAGTACTTC. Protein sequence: CASSLGAEKTYEQYF.

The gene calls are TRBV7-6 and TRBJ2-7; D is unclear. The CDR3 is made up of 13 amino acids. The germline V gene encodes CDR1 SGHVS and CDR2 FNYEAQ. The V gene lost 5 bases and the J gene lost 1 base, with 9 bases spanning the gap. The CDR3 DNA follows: TGTGCCAGCAGCCCAGGAGAGTCCTACGAGCAGTACTTC. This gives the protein CASSPGESYEQYF.

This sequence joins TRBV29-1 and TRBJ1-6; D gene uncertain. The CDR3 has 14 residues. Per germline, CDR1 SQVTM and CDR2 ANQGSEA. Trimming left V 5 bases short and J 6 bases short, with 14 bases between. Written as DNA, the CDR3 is TGCAGCGTTCGGTTTGACGGAATTAATTCACCCCTCCACTTT. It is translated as CSVRFDGINSPLHF.

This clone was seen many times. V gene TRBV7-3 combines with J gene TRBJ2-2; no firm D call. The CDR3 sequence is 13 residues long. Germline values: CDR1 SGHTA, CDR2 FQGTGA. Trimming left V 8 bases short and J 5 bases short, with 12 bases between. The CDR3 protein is CASGRVGTGELFF. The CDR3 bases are TGTGCCAGCGGACGTGTGGGGACCGGGGAGCTGTTTTTT.

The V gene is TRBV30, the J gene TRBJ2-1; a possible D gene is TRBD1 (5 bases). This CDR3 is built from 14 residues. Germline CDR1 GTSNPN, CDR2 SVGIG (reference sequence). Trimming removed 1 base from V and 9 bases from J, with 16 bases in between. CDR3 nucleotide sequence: TGTGCCTGGAGTGGCGTGGCAGGGCCCCGTGAGCAGTTCTTC. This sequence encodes CAWSGVAGPREQFF.